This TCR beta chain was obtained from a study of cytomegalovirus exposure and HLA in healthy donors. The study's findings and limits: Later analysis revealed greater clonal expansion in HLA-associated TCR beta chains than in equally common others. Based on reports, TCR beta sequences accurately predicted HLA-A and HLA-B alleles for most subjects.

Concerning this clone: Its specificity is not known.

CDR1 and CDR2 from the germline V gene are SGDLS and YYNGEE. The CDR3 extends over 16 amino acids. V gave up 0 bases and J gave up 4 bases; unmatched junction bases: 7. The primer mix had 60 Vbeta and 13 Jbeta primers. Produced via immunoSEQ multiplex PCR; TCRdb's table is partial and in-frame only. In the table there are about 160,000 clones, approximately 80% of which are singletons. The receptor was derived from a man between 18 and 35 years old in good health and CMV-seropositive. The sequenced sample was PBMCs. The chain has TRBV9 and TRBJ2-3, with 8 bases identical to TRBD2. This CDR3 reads CASSVVAGGGADTQYF. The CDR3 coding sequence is TGTGCCAGCAGCGTAGTTGCGGGGGGAGGTGCAGATACGCAGTATTTT.